This section outlines one TCR beta chain sequence together with its context. Antigen specificity is unknown. This record comes from a study of cytomegalovirus exposure and HLA in healthy donors. Both 60 Vbeta primers and 13 Jbeta primers went into the PCR. The data were produced by immunoSEQ multiplex PCR, yet TCRdb's version contains in-frame clones alone and is incomplete. The data show about 200,000 clones, with approximately 80% seen just once and 0.71% held by the top ten. Germline V lookup: CDR1 ENHRY, CDR2 SYGVKD. There are 15 residues in the CDR3. The J segment lost 3 bases and the V segment lost 3 bases, leaving 4 bases of the junction unmatched. General observations from the study: Reported results showed that the classifier diagnosed cytomegalovirus status with high specificity and sensitivity. Serostatus for CMV was the only available immune exposure information. The authors later found HLA-associated TCR beta chains more clonally expanded than equally common others.

V is TRBV10-3 and J is TRBJ2-7; 11 bases are shared with TRBD2. This clonotype was sampled from a boy younger than 10 in good health and CMV-seronegative. Sequences were obtained from PBMCs. The CDR3, as DNA: TGTGCCATCAGTGAAACTAGCGGGAGTGTCTACGAGCAGTACTTC. Translation gives CAISETSGSVYEQYF.